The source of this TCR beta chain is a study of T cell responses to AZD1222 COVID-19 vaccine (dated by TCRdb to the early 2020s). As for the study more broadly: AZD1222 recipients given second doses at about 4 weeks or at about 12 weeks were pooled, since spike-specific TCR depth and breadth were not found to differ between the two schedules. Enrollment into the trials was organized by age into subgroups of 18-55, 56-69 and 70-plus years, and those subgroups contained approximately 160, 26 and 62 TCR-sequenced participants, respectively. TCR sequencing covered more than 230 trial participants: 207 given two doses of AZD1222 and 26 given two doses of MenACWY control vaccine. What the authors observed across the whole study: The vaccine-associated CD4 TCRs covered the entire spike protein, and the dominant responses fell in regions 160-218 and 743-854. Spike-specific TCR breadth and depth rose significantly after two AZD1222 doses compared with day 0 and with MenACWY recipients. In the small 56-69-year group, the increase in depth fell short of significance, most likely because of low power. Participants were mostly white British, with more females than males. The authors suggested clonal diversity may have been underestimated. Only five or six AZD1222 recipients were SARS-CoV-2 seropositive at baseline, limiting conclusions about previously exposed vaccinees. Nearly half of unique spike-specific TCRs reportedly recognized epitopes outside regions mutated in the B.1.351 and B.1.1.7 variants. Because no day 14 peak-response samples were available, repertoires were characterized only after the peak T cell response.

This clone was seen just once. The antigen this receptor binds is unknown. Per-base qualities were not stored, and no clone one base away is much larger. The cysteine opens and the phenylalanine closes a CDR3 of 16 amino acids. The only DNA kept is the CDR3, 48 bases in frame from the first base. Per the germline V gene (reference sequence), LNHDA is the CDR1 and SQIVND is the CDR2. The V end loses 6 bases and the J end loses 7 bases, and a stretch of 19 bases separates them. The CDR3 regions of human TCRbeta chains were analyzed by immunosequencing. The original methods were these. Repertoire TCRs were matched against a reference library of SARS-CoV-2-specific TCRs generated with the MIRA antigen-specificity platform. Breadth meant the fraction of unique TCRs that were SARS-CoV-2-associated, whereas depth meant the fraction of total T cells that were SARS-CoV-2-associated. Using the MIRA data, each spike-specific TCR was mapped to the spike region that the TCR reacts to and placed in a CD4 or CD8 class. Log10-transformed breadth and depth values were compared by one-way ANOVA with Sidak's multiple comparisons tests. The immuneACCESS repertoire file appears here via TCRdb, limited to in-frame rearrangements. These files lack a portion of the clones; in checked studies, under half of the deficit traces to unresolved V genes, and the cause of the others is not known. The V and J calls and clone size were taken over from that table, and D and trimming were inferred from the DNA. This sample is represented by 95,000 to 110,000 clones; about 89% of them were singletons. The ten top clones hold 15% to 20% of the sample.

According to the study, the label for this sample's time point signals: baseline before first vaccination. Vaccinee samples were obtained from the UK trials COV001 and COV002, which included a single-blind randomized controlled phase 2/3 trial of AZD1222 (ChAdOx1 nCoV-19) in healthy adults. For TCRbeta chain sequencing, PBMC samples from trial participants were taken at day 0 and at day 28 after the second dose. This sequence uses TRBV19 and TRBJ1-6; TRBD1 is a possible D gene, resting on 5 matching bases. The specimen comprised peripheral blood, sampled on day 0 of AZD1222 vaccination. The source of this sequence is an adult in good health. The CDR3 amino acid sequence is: CASSRLGAGRNSPLHF. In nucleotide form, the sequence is TGTGCCAGTAGCCGGTTGGGCGCAGGGAGGAATTCACCCCTCCACTTT.